The rows below give T cell receptor beta chains drawn from one sample of a study of T cells after yellow fever vaccination. Via MiXCR, TCRdb re-called the 5' RACE reads, giving one row per CDR3 protein. The sample shows 400,000 to 450,000 distinct CDR3 sequences, 15% to 20% of them seen only once. Sequencing was performed on PBMCs, taken before the yellow fever booster vaccination. These receptors all come from a young man who received the YFV17D yellow fever vaccine. Both conserved end residues are part of each CDR3. Fields, in order: D gene, J gene, clone size, V gene, CDR3 DNA, CDR3 protein. A D gene is named only where the DNA matches it firmly. The size of a clone is reported for some rows only, either as once, few or many, or as a class for expanded clones.

D gene: NA; J gene: TRBJ1-2; clone size: NA; V gene: TRBV12-3/TRBV12-4; CDR3 DNA: TGTGCCAGCAGTTTCCGGTGGGGGGATGACTACACCTTC; CDR3 protein: CASSFRWGDDYTF
D gene: NA; J gene: TRBJ2-1; clone size: NA; V gene: TRBV27; CDR3 DNA: TGTGCCAGCAGTTCGGCCGGGACCAATAAGGAGCAGTTCTTC; CDR3 protein: CASSSAGTNKEQFF
D gene: NA; J gene: TRBJ2-6; clone size: few; V gene: TRBV11-2; CDR3 DNA: TGTGCCAGCAGCCCATTGACAGGCCCTATGAGAGGGGCCAACGTCCTGACTTTC; CDR3 protein: CASSPLTGPMRGANVLTF
D gene: NA; J gene: TRBJ2-7; clone size: NA; V gene: TRBV4-2; CDR3 DNA: TGTGCCAGCAGCCAAGATGAAGGCCCCCGGAGCTCCTACGAGCAGTACTTC; CDR3 protein: CASSQDEGPRSSYEQYF
D gene: TRBD2; J gene: TRBJ2-1; clone size: few; V gene: TRBV7-2; CDR3 DNA: TGTGCCATCGGGGTGGCGGGGGGGCCGGCCGAGCAGTTCTTC; CDR3 protein: CAIGVAGGPAEQFF
D gene: TRBD1; J gene: TRBJ2-1; clone size: few; V gene: TRBV11-2; CDR3 DNA: TGTGCCAGCACCCCCCTTGCAGGGGGATACTACAATGAGCAGTTCTTC; CDR3 protein: CASTPLAGGYYNEQFF
D gene: NA; J gene: TRBJ2-3; clone size: few; V gene: TRBV7-2; CDR3 DNA: TGTGCCAGCAGCTTAGTCTTCAATGCAGATACGCAGTATTTT; CDR3 protein: CASSLVFNADTQYF
D gene: NA; J gene: TRBJ1-5; clone size: many; V gene: TRBV20-1; CDR3 DNA: TGCAGTGCTAGGGAGAGCAATCAGCCCCAGCATTTT; CDR3 protein: CSARESNQPQHF
D gene: TRBD1; J gene: TRBJ1-6; clone size: many; V gene: TRBV6-6; CDR3 DNA: TGTGCCAGCAGTACAGGGGCGAATTCACCCCTCCACTTT; CDR3 protein: CASSTGANSPLHF
D gene: NA; J gene: TRBJ2-1; clone size: NA; V gene: TRBV29-1; CDR3 DNA: TGCAGCGTTGAGGGCAGAGTCTACAATGAGCAGTTCTTC; CDR3 protein: CSVEGRVYNEQFF
D gene: NA; J gene: TRBJ1-2; clone size: few; V gene: TRBV29-1; CDR3 DNA: TGCAGCGTTGAAACAGTCTACCGAAACTATGGCTACACCTTC; CDR3 protein: CSVETVYRNYGYTF
D gene: TRBD1; J gene: TRBJ1-6; clone size: NA; V gene: TRBV7-9; CDR3 DNA: TGTGCCAGCAGCTTGACAGGGGACCTCCACTTT; CDR3 protein: CASSLTGDLHF
D gene: NA; J gene: TRBJ1-4; clone size: few; V gene: TRBV7-9; CDR3 DNA: TGTGCCAGCAGCTTAGAGTTTCGTGAAAAACTGTTTTTT; CDR3 protein: CASSLEFREKLFF
D gene: NA; J gene: TRBJ2-1; clone size: NA; V gene: TRBV12-3/TRBV12-4; CDR3 DNA: TGTGCCAGCAGTTTAGCCAGGGTCGATGAGCAGTTCTTC; CDR3 protein: CASSLARVDEQFF
D gene: TRBD1; J gene: TRBJ1-2; clone size: few; V gene: TRBV4-1; CDR3 DNA: TGCGCCAGCAGCCAGAGAGACAGGGGCGATGGCTACACCTTC; CDR3 protein: CASSQRDRGDGYTF
D gene: TRBD2; J gene: TRBJ2-5; clone size: few; V gene: TRBV12-3/TRBV12-4; CDR3 DNA: TGTGCCAGCAGTCCACTAGCGGGGGTTGCGAAGACCCAGTACTTC; CDR3 protein: CASSPLAGVAKTQYF
D gene: NA; J gene: TRBJ2-2; clone size: NA; V gene: TRBV7-9; CDR3 DNA: TGTGCCAGCAGCCCAGGACGGGACACCGGGGAGCTGTTTTTT; CDR3 protein: CASSPGRDTGELFF
D gene: NA; J gene: TRBJ1-1; clone size: NA; V gene: TRBV9; CDR3 DNA: TGTGCCAGCAGCGTTTCATATCTCACTGAAGCTTTCTTT; CDR3 protein: CASSVSYLTEAFF
D gene: NA; J gene: TRBJ2-3; clone size: NA; V gene: TRBV2; CDR3 DNA: TGTGCCAGCAGTGAAGATGGGGGCCGCACAGATACGCAGTATTTT; CDR3 protein: CASSEDGGRTDTQYF
D gene: TRBD2; J gene: TRBJ2-1; clone size: few; V gene: TRBV4-3; CDR3 DNA: TGCGCCAGCAGTCTTAGCGGGGTCGCAACCTACAATGAGCAGTTCTTC; CDR3 protein: CASSLSGVATYNEQFF
D gene: NA; J gene: TRBJ1-2; clone size: few; V gene: TRBV9; CDR3 DNA: TGTGCCAGCAGCGCACTACAGGGAGGCTATGGCTACACCTTC; CDR3 protein: CASSALQGGYGYTF
D gene: NA; J gene: TRBJ2-3; clone size: NA; V gene: TRBV5-1; CDR3 DNA: TGCGCCAGCAGCTTGGGACAGGTCCTCACAGATACGCAGTATTTT; CDR3 protein: CASSLGQVLTDTQYF
D gene: TRBD2; J gene: TRBJ2-1; clone size: NA; V gene: TRBV7-9; CDR3 DNA: TGTGCCAGCAGCTGGTCTAGCGGGGGGGCGCCTGAGCAGTTCTTC; CDR3 protein: CASSWSSGGAPEQFF
D gene: NA; J gene: TRBJ1-2; clone size: NA; V gene: TRBV5-1; CDR3 DNA: TGCGCCAGCAGCCCCTATTTTACCCGGGGCTACACCTTC; CDR3 protein: CASSPYFTRGYTF
D gene: NA; J gene: TRBJ2-3; clone size: NA; V gene: TRBV7-9; CDR3 DNA: TGTGCCAGCTCCTCGATGGCAGATACGCAGTATTTT; CDR3 protein: CASSSMADTQYF
D gene: NA; J gene: TRBJ2-3; clone size: few; V gene: TRBV5-1; CDR3 DNA: TGCGCCAGCAGCTTTAGCGGCTCGCTCACAGATACGCAGTATTTT; CDR3 protein: CASSFSGSLTDTQYF
D gene: NA; J gene: TRBJ2-5; clone size: NA; V gene: TRBV9; CDR3 DNA: TGTGCCAGCAGCGTAGGGGGGACTTTCGGGGAGACCCAGTACTTC; CDR3 protein: CASSVGGTFGETQYF
D gene: TRBD1; J gene: TRBJ2-3; clone size: few; V gene: TRBV6-4; CDR3 DNA: TGTGCCAGCAGTGAGGAGACAGGGGGCCCAGATACGCAGTATTTT; CDR3 protein: CASSEETGGPDTQYF
D gene: TRBD2; J gene: TRBJ2-3; clone size: few; V gene: TRBV12-3/TRBV12-4; CDR3 DNA: TGTGCCAGCAGTACCCTTAGGGCGGGGGCAGATACGCAGTATTTT; CDR3 protein: CASSTLRAGADTQYF
D gene: NA; J gene: TRBJ2-5; clone size: many; V gene: TRBV7-2; CDR3 DNA: TGTGCCTCAGAGGGGGGATGGGAGACCCAGTACTTC; CDR3 protein: CASEGGWETQYF
D gene: TRBD2; J gene: TRBJ2-1; clone size: few; V gene: TRBV20-1; CDR3 DNA: TGCAGTGCTAGGTATCTAGCGGGGTCCGCTGAGCAGTTCTTC; CDR3 protein: CSARYLAGSAEQFF
D gene: TRBD2; J gene: TRBJ2-2; clone size: NA; V gene: TRBV4-3; CDR3 DNA: TGCGCCAGCAGCCCCTGGGAGGGGTCCTCCGGGGAGCTGTTTTTT; CDR3 protein: CASSPWEGSSGELFF
D gene: NA; J gene: TRBJ2-3; clone size: NA; V gene: TRBV9; CDR3 DNA: TGTGCCAGCAGCGTAGACGGTTATAGCACAGATACGCAGTATTTT; CDR3 protein: CASSVDGYSTDTQYF
D gene: NA; J gene: TRBJ2-2; clone size: few; V gene: TRBV11-2; CDR3 DNA: TGTGCCAGCAGCCCCCTCGGGCGCGGGGACACCGGGGAGCTGTTTTTT; CDR3 protein: CASSPLGRGDTGELFF
D gene: NA; J gene: TRBJ2-2; clone size: few; V gene: TRBV12-3/TRBV12-4; CDR3 DNA: TGTGCCAGCAGCCGATCTCGGCGGGGCTTGAATTCGAACACCGGGGAGCTGTTTTTT; CDR3 protein: CASSRSRRGLNSNTGELFF
D gene: NA; J gene: TRBJ1-1; clone size: few; V gene: TRBV7-9; CDR3 DNA: TGTGCCAGCGCCGCCGAGGAAGCTGAAGCTTTCTTT; CDR3 protein: CASAAEEAEAFF